Given below is one TCR beta chain in context. Antigen: not known. The data originate from a study of beta chain features in type 1 diabetes. General study findings and limits: TCRB CDR3s were moderately but significantly shorter in Type 1 diabetes patients in all four CD4+ subsets. Unsettled here was the matter of whether HLA type influences TCRB rearrangement. The study found fewer insertions and more deletions at VDJ junctions in type 1 diabetes patients. The cDNA sequencing approach could over-represent high-TCR-expressing cells.

Expressed TCRB transcripts were sequenced, since all the RNA that had been isolated was reverse transcribed. Libraries were prepared by immunoSEQ multiplex PCR; TCRdb keeps only in-frame clonotypes and omits some of them. The sample includes about 22,000 clones, under 60% of them seen just once. Blood was collected once per donor into heparin, averaging about 100 mL. Germline V CDR1 and CDR2: SEHNR, FQNEAQ (reference sequence). This CDR3 spans 19 amino acids. The V gene end was trimmed by 0 bases and the J gene end by 0 bases; junction bases not matched to a gene: 8. The sequence was collected from a man in his late teens or twenties with type 1 diabetes. Specimen: stem cell memory CD4+ T cells from blood. The V and J genes are TRBV7-9 and TRBJ2-6; 7 bases are a match to TRBD1. The CDR3, as DNA: TGTGCCAGCAGCTTAGCCTGGACAGGTCCCATCTCTGGGGCCAACGTCCTGACTTTC. This codes for CASSLAWTGPISGANVLTF.